This T cell receptor beta chain was documented in a study of T cell responses to AZD1222 COVID-19 vaccine. Regarding the study as a whole: The sample set comprised mostly white British donors with more females, and clonal diversity was possibly underestimated.

TCRdb's table, derived via immunoSEQ multiplex PCR, lists solely in-frame clones and lacks some. Here the sample spans around 64,000 clones, around four fifths being singletons. The germline V gene encodes CDR1 SEHNR and CDR2 FQNEAQ (reference sequence). The CDR3 has 13 residues. Trimming left V 5 bases short and J 4 bases short, with 9 bases between. A remark on this clone: Its antigen remains unidentified.

This sequence joins TRBV7-9 and TRBJ1-5, with D tentatively TRBD1 (6 bases). The TCR sequence derives from an adult who received the AZD1222 COVID-19 vaccine. Sequencing used peripheral blood, obtained 28 days after the second AZD1222 dose. The CDR3 DNA sequence: TGTGCCAGCAGCAGAGGGGGGAATCAGCCCCAGCATTTT. It translates to CASSRGGNQPQHF.